The clone carrying this T cell receptor (beta chain) was observed a handful of times. Its antigen remains unidentified. One entry per CDR3 protein, called by TCRdb with MiXCR from the reads. The sample includes some 920,000 distinct CDR3 sequences, 30% to 40% of them seen just once. Unmatched junction bases numbered 5, after V lost 1 base and J lost 7 bases. CDR3 size: 15 residues. Germline CDR1 LGHNA, CDR2 YSLEER. These data are taken from a study of T cell repertoires in cytomegalovirus infection. This TCR came from a human donor in good health (CMV status not recorded). Some clones in this sample may be carry-over from other donors' samples. The starting material was cultured CD8+ T cells from PBMCs, obtained from culture after CMV antigen stimulation. This chain connects TRBV4-3 to TRBJ2-2; 8 bases fit TRBD1. The CDR3 is CASSQGTGPGGELFF. In DNA, the CDR3 is TGCGCCAGCAGCCAAGGGACAGGGCCCGGCGGGGAGCTGTTTTTT.